This T cell receptor beta chain is from a study of cytomegalovirus exposure and HLA in healthy donors. The overall study: About 80 million unique TCRs, all from HLA-typed donors, were included in an early release of the data.

The PCR made use of 60 Vbeta and 13 Jbeta primers. TCRdb's copy holds only in-frame clones and misses some; the assay was immunoSEQ multiplex PCR. The table lists 85,000 to 100,000 clones, roughly four fifths of them singletons. Germline V gene lookup returns CDR1 MNHEY and CDR2 SMNVEV (reference sequence). The V end lost 7 bases, the J end lost 2 bases, and 12 bases lay between the germline ends. This CDR3 contains 14 residues. The TCR sequence derives from a human donor in good health. The chain couples TRBV27 to TRBJ2-1; D not certain. Specimen: PBMCs. CDR3 sequence (DNA): TGTGCCAGCAATTCCCCGGAGCCCTACAATGAGCAGTTCTTC. Residues: CASNSPEPYNEQFF.